Listed here are 18 T cell receptor beta chains from one sample, sequenced in a study of OX40 agonist ivuxolimab in advanced cancers. Repertoires were generated with immunoSEQ multiplex PCR, while TCRdb's copy carries only in-frame clones and drops some. The profile shows over 80,000 clones, around 85% of them singletons. The source material was CD4+ or CD8+ T cells sorted from blood, sampled in a trial of the OX40 agonist ivuxolimab. The receptors were sampled from an adult with an advanced solid tumor such as melanoma, head and neck, liver or kidney cancer.

A word on this clone: Other DNA sequences in this specimen translate into the identical CDR3. This chain links TRBV7-2 with TRBJ2-7; D uncertain. Looked up from germline, CDR1 is SGHTA and CDR2 is FQGNSA. The V and J ends lost 2 bases and 4 bases respectively, with 6 bases between them. The CDR3 totals 12 residues. The chain's CDR3 is CASSLSRYEQYF. CDR3 in DNA: TGTGCCAGCAGCTTATCTCGGTACGAGCAGTACTTC.

The rearrangement links TRBV5-4 to TRBJ2-6; maybe TRBD2 (6 bases). The CDR3 runs 17 residues. V lost 6 bases and J 0 bases, leaving 16 bases between the germline ends. From germline, CDR1 is SGHNT and CDR2 YYREEE (reference sequence). CDR3 loop: CASTPWGVRSGANVLTF. The CDR3 DNA is TGTGCCAGCACGCCATGGGGGGTGCGCTCTGGGGCCAACGTCCTGACTTTC. Together with reference TRBV5-4 and TRBJ2-6, the CDR3 gives the full variable domain: ETGVTQSPTHLIKTRGQQVTLRCSSQSGHNTVSWYQQALGQGPQFIFQYYREEENGRGNFPPRFSGLQFPNYSSELNVNALELDDSALYLCASTPWGVRSGANVLTFGAGSRLTVL.

The chain uses TRBV11-2 and TRBJ1-1; TRBD1 aligns across 7 bases. The germline V gene encodes CDR1 SGHAT and CDR2 FQNNGV. This CDR3 spans 15 amino acids. J lost 3 bases, V lost 1 base, and 5 bases had no gene match. DNA of the CDR3: TGTGCCAGCAGCTTAGTGGCAGGGGGACACACTGAAGCTTTCTTT. Protein product: CASSLVAGGHTEAFF. Using reference TRBV11-2 and TRBJ1-1 for the parts outside the CDR3, the full variable domain is EAGVAQSPRYKIIEKRQSVAFWCNPISGHATLYWYQQILGQGPKLLIQFQNNGVVDDSQLPKDRFSAERLKGVDSTLKIQPAKLEDSAVYLCASSLVAGGHTEAFFGQGTRLTVV.

The rearrangement uses TRBV6-1 and TRBJ1-6; no reliable D call. The germline V and J ends were trimmed by 2 bases and 2 bases, with 16 bases remaining between them. The CDR3 consists of 18 residues. CDR1 is MNHNS, CDR2 SASEGT, per germline. CDR3 region: CASSETSVPGTYNSPLHF. The CDR3 DNA follows: TGTGCCAGCAGTGAAACGTCCGTCCCAGGTACCTATAATTCACCCCTCCACTTT.

The chain carries TRBV18 and TRBJ1-5, with 8 bases that match TRBD1. CDR1 KGHSH and CDR2 LQKENI come from the germline V gene. Unmatched junction bases numbered 2, after V lost 3 bases and J lost 4 bases. The CDR3 length is 14 residues. In DNA form, the CDR3 reads TGTGCCAGCTCACCCAGACAGGGGAATCAGCCCCAGCATTTT. This sequence encodes CASSPRQGNQPQHF.

This sequence joins TRBV30 and TRBJ2-7; 9 bases align to TRBD1. V dropped 0 bases and J dropped 12; count of bases not matched to a gene: 12. Germline CDR1 GTSNPN, CDR2 SVGIG (reference sequence). The CDR3 has 14 amino acids. CDR3 protein: CAWSVRDRAFPRYF. The CDR3 bases are TGTGCCTGGAGTGTACGGGACAGGGCATTTCCGAGGTACTTC. Full variable domain (outside the CDR3, taken from reference TRBV30 and TRBJ2-7): SQTIHQWPATLVQPVGSPLSLECTVEGTSNPNLYWYRQAAGRGLQLLFYSVGIGQISSEVPQNLSASRPQDRQFILSSKKLLLSDSGFYLCAWSVRDRAFPRYFGPGTRLTVT.

This clone was detected only once. This rearrangement joins TRBV19 to TRBJ1-4, with TRBD1 as a possible D gene (5 bases). CDR3 length: 15 residues. The germline V gene has CDR1 LNHDA and CDR2 SQIVND (reference sequence). V lost 6 bases to trimming and J lost 10 bases, with 21 bases between them. The CDR3 nucleotides are TGTGCCAGTAGGCTTCAATTGTATGGGGGGGGAAAACTGTTTTTT. It specifies CASRLQLYGGGKLFF.

This clone was observed a single time. The chain is built from TRBV19 and TRBJ1-1; D might be TRBD1 (6 bases). V was cut by 5 bases and J by 0 bases, with 13 bases left in between. CDR1 is LNHDA, CDR2 SQIVND, per germline (reference sequence). CDR3 length equals 15 residues. CDR3 sequence reads: CASSSRTDLNTEAFF. The CDR3 DNA reads as TGTGCCAGTAGTTCCCGGACAGATTTGAACACTGAAGCTTTCTTT.

The chain carries TRBV7-2 and TRBJ2-1; D gene unclear. Germline CDR1 reads SGHTA; CDR2 reads FQGNSA. The CDR3 has 10 residues. V was cut by 1 base and J by 10 bases, with 2 bases left in between. The CDR3 DNA is TGTGCCAGCAGCTTAGGCGAGCAGTTCTTC. This encodes CASSLGEQFF.

J is TRBJ1-1 and V is TRBV6-6; the D gene is possibly TRBD1 (6 bases). V was pared by 0 bases and J by 5 bases, with 7 bases between. The CDR3 loop spans 13 amino acids. Germline V gives CDR1 MNHNY, CDR2 SVGAGI (reference sequence). This CDR3 is CASSYSGGTEAFF. For the CDR3, the DNA is TGTGCCAGCAGTTACTCAGGGGGAACTGAAGCTTTCTTT.

This chain links TRBV4-1 with TRBJ2-5, with 7 positions matching TRBD1. CDR3 length equals 14 residues. J gave up 4 bases and V 2 bases, and 4 bases lay outside the gene matches. The germline V gene has CDR1 MGHRA and CDR2 YSYEKL. The CDR3 DNA follows: TGCGCCAGCAGCCAAAACAGGGGTTCAGAGACCCAGTACTTC. Translating it yields CASSQNRGSETQYF.

As to this clone: Since a much larger clone is just one base distant, this may be a read error. This chain connects TRBV5-6 to TRBJ1-5; 7 bases agree with TRBD1. J lost 3 bases, V lost 2 bases, and 2 bases had no gene match. From germline, CDR1 is SGHDT and CDR2 YYEEEE. The CDR3 covers 14 residues. The CDR3 loop is CASSLQGFNQPQHF. The CDR3 DNA reads as TGTGCCAGCAGCTTACAGGGGTTCAATCAGCCCCAGCATTTT.

The chain is built from TRBV10-3 and TRBJ1-1; D call uncertain. The CDR3 runs to 13 residues. The germline V gene has CDR1 ENHRY and CDR2 SYGVKD. Trimming cost V 0 bases and J 5 bases, with 7 bases left between them. The CDR3: CAISESRRTEAFF. The DNA for the CDR3 is TGTGCCATCAGTGAGTCCCGGAGGACTGAAGCTTTCTTT.

The V call is TRBV9, the J call TRBJ1-1, with TRBD1 identical over 12 bases. Trimming cost V 3 bases and J 2 bases; bases outside gene matches: 5. The CDR3 contains 16 residues. Germline V gene data show CDR1 as SGDLS and CDR2 as YYNGEE. The CDR3 bases are TGTGCCAGCAGCGCGGGACAGGGGGCGATTAACACTGAAGCTTTCTTT. Its protein product is CASSAGQGAINTEAFF.

This clone was detected only once. This chain joins TRBV25-1 and TRBJ1-1, with D possibly being TRBD1 (5 bases). This CDR3 has 11 amino acids. CDR1 is MGHDK and CDR2 is SYGVNS in the germline V gene. The V end lost 4 bases, the J end lost 8 bases, and 8 bases lay between the germline ends. The CDR3 sequence is CASSGNREAFF. The CDR3 bases are TGTGCCAGCAGTGGAAACAGGGAAGCTTTCTTT.

The chain recombines TRBV7-8 with TRBJ1-2, with no clear D. The germline V gene has CDR1 SGHVS and CDR2 FQNEAQ. With 2 bases removed from V and 2 bases from J, the gap between germline ends came to 12 bases. The CDR3 has 15 residues. The CDR3 sequence is CASSLLTRRNYGYTF. The CDR3 DNA sequence: TGTGCCAGCAGCTTACTAACACGCAGAAACTATGGCTACACCTTC.

Here the CDR3 DNA reads TGTGCCAGCAGCCAAGAAAGTAGCGGGGGGAGGTATGAGCAGTTCTTC. Translated, it gives CASSQESSGGRYEQFF. V and J are TRBV4-2 and TRBJ2-1, with 10 bases lining up with TRBD2. Germline CDR1 LGHNA, CDR2 YNFKEQ. The CDR3 sequence is 16 residues long. V trimming: 0 bases; J trimming: 8 bases; junction bases outside the gene matches: 7.

This clone was counted between two and nine times. The chain couples TRBV7-6 to TRBJ1-2; 7 nucleotides agree with TRBD1. The V gene end was trimmed by 5 bases and the J gene end by 4 bases; junction bases not matched to a gene: 4. The germline V gene encodes CDR1 SGHVS and CDR2 FNYEAQ. The CDR3 is 13 residues long. The CDR3: CASSQGGGYGYTF. Written as DNA, the CDR3 is TGTGCCAGCAGCCAAGGGGGCGGCTATGGCTACACCTTC. Using reference TRBV7-6 and TRBJ1-2 for the parts outside the CDR3, the full variable domain is GAGVSQSPRYKVTKRGQDVALRCDPISGHVSLYWYRQALGQGPEFLTYFNYEAQQDKSGLPNDRFSAERPEGSISTLTIQRTEQRDSAMYRCASSQGGGYGYTFGSGTRLTVV.